This T cell receptor (beta chain) came from a study of blood T cell repertoires in COVID-19. Study in general: Acute and convalescent COVID-19 specimens originated in the United States, Italy and Spain. PBMCs, B-cell-depleted T cells, or T cells were the source of the cDNA or gDNA that made up the material.

J lost 9 bases, V lost 2 bases, and 9 bases had no gene match. CDR3 length equals 14 residues. From germline, CDR1 is WSHSY and CDR2 SAAADI. As originally analysed: Amplification with reference gene primers provided the estimates of nucleated cell counts. Using immunoSEQ multiplex PCR, the repertoire was profiled, and TCRdb retains in-frame clones only, with some absent. V, J and clone size derive from that table, while D and trimming were established from the DNA sequence. The sample records some 140,000 clones, about 90% being singletons. The V call is TRBV10-2, the J call TRBJ2-5; 7 bases agree with TRBD2. The sequence was collected from a man aged 45 to 65 with acute or convalescent COVID-19. Sequenced: peripheral blood. CDR3 coding DNA: TGCGCCAGCAGTGAGGGCGGGGGTCAGTGGGCCCAGTACTTC. This encodes CASSEGGGQWAQYF.